The clone carrying this T cell receptor beta chain was found many times. This sample was included in a study of response to subunit inactivated influenza vaccine. A single record per CDR3 protein comes from TCRdb applying MiXCR to the RT-PCR reads. The sample shows 450,000 to 700,000 distinct CDR3 sequences, 11% to 15% of them seen only once. Germline V gene sequence: CDR1 SGDLS, CDR2 YYNGEE. The CDR3 loop spans 15 amino acids. The V and J ends lost 4 bases and 4 bases, in that order; junction bases with no gene match: 8. The sequencing here drew on PBMCs from blood, taken 11 to 12 days after vaccination. The chain has TRBV9 and TRBJ2-1; 7 bases agree with TRBD1. This TCR was sampled from a man aged 50 or older who received an inactivated influenza vaccine. The CDR3 sequence is CASSTRQGSYNEQFF. CDR3 in DNA: TGTGCCAGCAGCACCAGACAGGGATCTTACAATGAGCAGTTCTTC.